This passage covers 23 T cell receptor beta chains from one sample sequenced in a study of T cells in Graves' hyperthyroidism and ophthalmopathy. Using RNA transcripts as the source, TCR beta CDR3 regions were amplified. First-round RT-PCR of the TCR CDR3 relied on the HTBI primer set. Each CDR3 protein is one row after TCRdb ran MiXCR on the multiplex PCR reads. Among 350,000 to 450,000 distinct CDR3 sequences listed, approximately 15% were seen once. The sequencing sample was made of blood. The receptors stem from a woman aged 55-70 years with Graves' hyperthyroidism.

This clonotype has only a few counts. The rearrangement joins TRBV19 to TRBJ1-1; no definite D call. The CDR3 is made up of 13 amino acids. Trimming stripped 2 bases from V and 7 bases from J, with 11 bases between. Per germline, CDR1 LNHDA and CDR2 SQIVND (reference sequence). This CDR3 is CASSISGGNEAFF. For the CDR3, the DNA is TGTGCCAGTAGTATATCTGGAGGGAATGAAGCTTTCTTT.

This clonotype turned up a few times. The chain uses TRBV7-9 and TRBJ1-1, with 12 bases lining up with TRBD1. This CDR3 has 15 residues. Trimming took 1 base from V and 5 from J; bases not matched to a gene: 2. Germline-derived CDR1 and CDR2 are SEHNR and FQNEAQ (reference sequence). CDR3 protein: CASSLGDRGQTEAFF. CDR3 nucleotide sequence: TGTGCCAGCAGCTTAGGGGACAGGGGGCAAACTGAAGCTTTCTTT.

A note on this clonotype: A much larger clonotype is one base distant, so this may be a read error. V usage is TRBV19 and J usage is TRBJ2-1, with 12 nucleotides matching TRBD2. The CDR3 spans 17 residues. Germline lookup yields CDR1 LNHDA and CDR2 SQIVND (reference sequence). CDR3 sequence: CAGSIGRLAGDLYEQFF. The CDR3 DNA reads TGTGCCGGTAGTATCGGGAGACTAGCGGGAGATTTATATGAGCAGTTCTTC.

Ten or more counts support this clonotype. The V and J genes are TRBV2 and TRBJ2-5; D unclear. From germline, CDR1 is SNHLY and CDR2 FYNNEI. Trimming stripped 4 bases from V and 4 bases from J, with 10 bases between. This CDR3 contains 13 residues. The CDR3 DNA reads as TGTGCCAGCAGTGTGACAAGTAGAGAGACCCAGTACTTC. As protein: CASSVTSRETQYF.

This clonotype was detected only once. V and J are TRBV29-1 and TRBJ1-2, with 7 bases fitting TRBD1. CDR1 and CDR2 (germline): SQVTM, ANQGSEA. The CDR3 is made up of 13 amino acids. J gave up 4 bases and V 4 bases, and 6 bases lay outside the gene matches. CDR3 nucleotide sequence: TGCAGCGTTGGAGCAGGGGGAGGCTATGGCTACACCTTC. This sequence encodes CSVGAGGGYGYTF.

The chain has TRBV7-2 and TRBJ1-4, with TRBD1 as a possible D gene (5 bases). Germline V gene sequence: CDR1 SGHTA, CDR2 FQGNSA. Trimming removed 5 bases at V and 8 bases at J, with 15 bases between. The CDR3 covers 14 residues. The CDR3 sequence: CASSPGAFGEKLFF. In DNA, the CDR3 is TGTGCCAGCAGCCCCGGGGCCTTTGGAGAAAAACTGTTTTTT.

The rearrangement joins TRBV7-3 to TRBJ1-1, with a weak D call TRBD1 (5 bases). V was clipped by 2 bases and J by 4 bases, with 14 bases between them. The CDR3 has 15 residues. Germline CDR1 is SGHTA and CDR2 is FQGTGA. This CDR3 reads CASSLVSGAGTEAFF. The CDR3 DNA is TGTGCCAGCAGCTTAGTGTCTGGGGCCGGCACTGAAGCTTTCTTT.

This sequence joins TRBV20-1 and TRBJ2-3; 9 positions match TRBD1. V was pared by 6 bases and J by 4 bases, with 8 bases of the junction left unmatched. The CDR3 length is 14 residues. Germline CDR1 is DFQATT and CDR2 is SNEGSKA (reference sequence). CDR3 sequence reads: CSAEGTGRPDTQYF. In DNA, the CDR3 is TGCAGTGCAGAAGGGACAGGGAGGCCAGATACGCAGTATTTT.

DNA of the CDR3: TGTGCCAGTAGTAATCTAGCGGGAGGTTACAATGAGCAGTTCTTC. Amino acids: CASSNLAGGYNEQFF. The J gene is TRBJ2-1, the V gene TRBV19; TRBD2 matches 11 bases. CDR1 is LNHDA and CDR2 is SQIVND in the germline V gene (reference sequence). Trimming took 4 bases from V and 4 from J; bases not matched to a gene: 3. The CDR3 has 15 residues.

As for this clonotype: The conserved phenylalanine or tryptophan is not found at the CDR3 terminus, so this likely reflects a read error. V usage is TRBV3-1 and J usage is TRBJ1-2, with 9 bases matching TRBD1. V was clipped by 2 bases and J by 6 bases; unmatched bases: 4. Germline CDR1 and CDR2: LGHDT and YNNKEL (reference sequence). The CDR3 totals 14 residues. The CDR3 sequence: CASSQPDRGDGYTL. The CDR3 DNA reads as TGTGCCAGCAGCCAACCCGACAGGGGGGATGGCTACACCCTC.

The sample holds many counts of this clonotype. The V gene is TRBV5-1, the J gene TRBJ1-4; 11 bases are a match to TRBD1. Germline-derived CDR1 and CDR2 are SGHRS and YFSETQ. This CDR3 region has 16 residues. J gave up 10 bases and V 0 bases, and 8 bases lay outside the gene matches. The CDR3 sequence: CASSLGSRDRGTKLFF. CDR3 bases: TGCGCCAGCAGCTTGGGTTCTCGGGACAGGGGGACAAAACTGTTTTTT.

The chain links TRBV25-1 to TRBJ1-6; D gene ambiguous. CDR1 and CDR2 (germline): MGHDK, SYGVNS. The V end lost 1 base, the J end lost 7 bases, and 11 bases lay between the germline ends. CDR3 length: 15 residues. CDR3 residues: CASSELLRSNSPLHF. Here the CDR3 DNA reads TGTGCCAGCAGTGAATTATTACGATCAAATTCACCCCTCCACTTT.

This clonotype has a handful of counts. This chain joins TRBV30 and TRBJ1-2, with TRBD1 identical over 10 bases. Trimming removed 5 bases from V and 5 bases from J; junction bases left unmatched: 5. The CDR3 length is 13 residues. Germline V lookup: CDR1 GTSNPN, CDR2 SVGIG (reference sequence). The CDR3 sequence is CAWATGGGYGYTF. CDR3 bases: TGTGCCTGGGCGACAGGGGGCGGTTATGGCTACACCTTC.

At least ten counts were recorded for this clonotype. The chain links TRBV20-1 to TRBJ2-5; 10 nucleotides agree with TRBD2. V gave up 8 bases and J gave up 2 bases; unmatched junction bases: 11. This CDR3 is built from 15 residues. CDR1 DFQATT and CDR2 SNEGSKA come from the germline V gene (reference sequence). In DNA form, the CDR3 reads TGCAGTACTGGGACTAGCGACCGGGGGCAAGAGACCCAGTACTTC. Its protein product is CSTGTSDRGQETQYF.

This clonotype was counted between two and nine times. The chain combines TRBV5-4 with TRBJ1-1; the D gene is possibly TRBD1 (6 bases). The CDR3 runs to 15 residues. With 0 bases removed from V and 4 bases from J, the gap between germline ends came to 13 bases. CDR1 is SGHNT and CDR2 is YYREEE in the germline V gene (reference sequence). CDR3 residues: CASSLVGGARTEAFF. The CDR3 region has the DNA TGTGCCAGCAGCTTGGTAGGGGGGGCTCGCACTGAAGCTTTCTTT. Looking up the rest from reference TRBV5-4 and TRBJ1-1 gives the full variable domain: ETGVTQSPTHLIKTRGQQVTLRCSSQSGHNTVSWYQQALGQGPQFIFQYYREEENGRGNFPPRFSGLQFPNYSSELNVNALELDDSALYLCASSLVGGARTEAFFGQGTRLTVV.

The table lists this clonotype with many counts. The V gene is TRBV18, the J gene TRBJ2-2, with a possible D match to TRBD1 (5 bases). Germline values: CDR1 KGHSH, CDR2 LQKENI. The CDR3 is made up of 15 amino acids. V lost 6 bases and J 2 bases, leaving 13 bases between the germline ends. The CDR3 is CASSLTATNTGELFF. The CDR3 coding sequence is TGTGCCAGCTCGCTGACAGCGACTAACACCGGGGAGCTGTTTTTT.

Only a few counts were recorded for this clonotype. The chain uses TRBV15 and TRBJ2-4; 12 bases are a match to TRBD1. V lost 0 bases, J lost 7 bases, and 4 bases stayed unmatched. The CDR3 contains 16 residues. The V gene's germline CDR1 is LNHNV and CDR2 YYDKDF (reference sequence). As DNA, the CDR3 is TGTGCCACCAGCAGAGATGGGACAGGGGGCGAGAACATTCAGTACTTC. This sequence encodes CATSRDGTGGENIQYF.

At least ten counts were recorded for this clonotype. J is TRBJ2-7 and V is TRBV20-1, with D uncertain. The germline V gene encodes CDR1 DFQATT and CDR2 SNEGSKA (reference sequence). This CDR3 comprises 13 residues. Deletions cut 0 bases from V and 4 bases from J, with 10 bases between. Here the CDR3 DNA reads TGCAGTGCTAGAGATGAGGCAAGTTACGAGCAGTACTTC. Translated, it gives CSARDEASYEQYF.

In its sample, this clonotype was seen many times. CDR3 sequence: CASSQISARNTGELFF. The CDR3 coding sequence is TGTGCCAGCAGCCAGATTTCGGCACGGAACACCGGGGAGCTGTTTTTT. The chain couples TRBV7-2 to TRBJ2-2, with D hard to call. V lost 5 bases and J lost 1, with 14 bases in between. The CDR3 extends over 16 amino acids. CDR1 SGHTA and CDR2 FQGNSA come from the germline V gene. Filled out from reference TRBV7-2 and TRBJ2-2, the complete variable domain reads GAGVSQSPSNKVTEKGKDVELRCDPISGHTALYWYRQSLGQGLEFLIYFQGNSAPDKSGLPSDRFSAERTGGSVSTLTIQRTQQEDSAVYLCASSQISARNTGELFFGEGSRLTVL.

This clonotype came up many times. This rearrangement joins TRBV7-2 to TRBJ2-7; the D is unclear. Germline values: CDR1 SGHTA, CDR2 FQGNSA. The V gene lost 5 bases and the J gene lost 6 bases, with 17 bases spanning the gap. CDR3 length equals 14 residues. The CDR3 bases are TGTGCCAGCAGCCAATCATATGCCAGAGGCGAGCAGTACTTC. Its translation is CASSQSYARGEQYF.

Only one count was recorded for this clonotype. The chain carries TRBV4-1 and TRBJ2-1; 7 nucleotides agree with TRBD2. The length of the CDR3 is 16 residues. The ends lost 0 bases at V and 7 bases at J; junction bases unmatched: 9. Germline CDR1 is MGHRA and CDR2 is YSYEKL. The CDR3 nucleotides are TGCGCCAGCAGCCAAGATCAGGGAGGGCGCCTGAATGAGCAGTTCTTC. Its translation: CASSQDQGGRLNEQFF.

This clonotype was seen many times. The chain recombines TRBV30 with TRBJ2-1; D is uncertain. From germline, CDR1 is GTSNPN and CDR2 SVGIG (reference sequence). This CDR3 region has 12 residues. Trimming took 3 bases from V and 16 from J, leaving 19 bases between them. This chain's CDR3 is CAWSATSRVLFF. The CDR3 coding sequence is TGTGCCTGGAGCGCTACAAGTCGAGTCCTCTTCTTC.

This clonotype was found a few times. A much more abundant neighbour one base away suggests this may be a read error. The chain is built from TRBV11-2 and TRBJ1-2, with D unresolved. This CDR3 contains 14 residues. Looked up from germline, CDR1 is SGHAT and CDR2 is FQNNGV. V gave up 0 bases and J gave up 4 bases, with 9 bases separating them. The CDR3 region has the DNA TGTGCCAGCAGCTTAGAGCCCACTCCCTATGGCTACACCTTC. This sequence encodes CASSLEPTPYGYTF.